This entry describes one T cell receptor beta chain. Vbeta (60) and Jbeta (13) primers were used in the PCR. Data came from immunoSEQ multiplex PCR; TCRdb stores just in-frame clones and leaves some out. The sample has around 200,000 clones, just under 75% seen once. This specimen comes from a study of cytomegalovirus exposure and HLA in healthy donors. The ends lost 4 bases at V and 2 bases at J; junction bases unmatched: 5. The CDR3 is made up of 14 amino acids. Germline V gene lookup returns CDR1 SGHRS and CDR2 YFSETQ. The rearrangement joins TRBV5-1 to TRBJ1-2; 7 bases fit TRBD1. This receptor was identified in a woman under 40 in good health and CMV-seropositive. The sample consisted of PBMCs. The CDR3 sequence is CASSPRGENYGYTF. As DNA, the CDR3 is TGCGCCAGCAGCCCCAGGGGGGAAAACTATGGCTACACCTTC.